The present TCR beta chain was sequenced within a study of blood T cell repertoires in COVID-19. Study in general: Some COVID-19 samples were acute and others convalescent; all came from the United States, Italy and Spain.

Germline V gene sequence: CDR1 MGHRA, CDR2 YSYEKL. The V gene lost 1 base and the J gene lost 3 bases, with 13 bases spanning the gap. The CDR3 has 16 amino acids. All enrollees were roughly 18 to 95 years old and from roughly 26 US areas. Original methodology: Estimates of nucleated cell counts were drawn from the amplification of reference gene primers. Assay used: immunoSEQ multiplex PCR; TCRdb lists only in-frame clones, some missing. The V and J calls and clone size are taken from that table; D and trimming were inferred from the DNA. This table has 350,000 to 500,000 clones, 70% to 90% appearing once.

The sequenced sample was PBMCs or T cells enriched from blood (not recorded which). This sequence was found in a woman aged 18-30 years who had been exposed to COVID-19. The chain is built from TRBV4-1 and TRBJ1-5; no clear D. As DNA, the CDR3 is TGCGCCAGCAGCCAAGTTCTTCTACCGGTCAATCAGCCCCAGCATTTT. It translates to CASSQVLLPVNQPQHF.